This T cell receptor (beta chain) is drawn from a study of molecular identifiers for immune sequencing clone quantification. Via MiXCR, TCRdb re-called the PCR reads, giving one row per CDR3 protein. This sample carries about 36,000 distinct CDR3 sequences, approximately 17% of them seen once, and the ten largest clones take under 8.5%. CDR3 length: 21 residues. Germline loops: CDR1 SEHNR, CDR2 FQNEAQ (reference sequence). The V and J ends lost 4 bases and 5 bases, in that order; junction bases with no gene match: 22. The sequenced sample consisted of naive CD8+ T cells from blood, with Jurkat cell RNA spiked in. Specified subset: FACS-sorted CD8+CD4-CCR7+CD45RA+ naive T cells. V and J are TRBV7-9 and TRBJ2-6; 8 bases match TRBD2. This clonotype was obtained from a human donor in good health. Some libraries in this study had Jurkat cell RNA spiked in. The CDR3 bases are TGTGCCAGCAGCTCTCCCAGCTGGGGTAGCGGGACCGCCAGCTGGGCCAACGTCCTGACTTTC. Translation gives CASSSPSWGSGTASWANVLTF.